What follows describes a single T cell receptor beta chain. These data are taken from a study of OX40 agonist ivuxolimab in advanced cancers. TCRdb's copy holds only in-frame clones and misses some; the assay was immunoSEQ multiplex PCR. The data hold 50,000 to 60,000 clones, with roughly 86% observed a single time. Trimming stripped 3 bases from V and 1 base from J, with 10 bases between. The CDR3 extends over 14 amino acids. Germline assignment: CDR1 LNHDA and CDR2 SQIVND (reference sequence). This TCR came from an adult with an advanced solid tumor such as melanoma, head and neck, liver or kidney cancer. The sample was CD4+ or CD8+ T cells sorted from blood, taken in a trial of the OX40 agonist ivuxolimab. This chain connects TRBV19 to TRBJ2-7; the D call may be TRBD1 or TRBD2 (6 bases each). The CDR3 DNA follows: TGTGCCAGTAGTATGAGGGGGGAGTCCTACGAGCAGTACTTC. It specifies CASSMRGESYEQYF.